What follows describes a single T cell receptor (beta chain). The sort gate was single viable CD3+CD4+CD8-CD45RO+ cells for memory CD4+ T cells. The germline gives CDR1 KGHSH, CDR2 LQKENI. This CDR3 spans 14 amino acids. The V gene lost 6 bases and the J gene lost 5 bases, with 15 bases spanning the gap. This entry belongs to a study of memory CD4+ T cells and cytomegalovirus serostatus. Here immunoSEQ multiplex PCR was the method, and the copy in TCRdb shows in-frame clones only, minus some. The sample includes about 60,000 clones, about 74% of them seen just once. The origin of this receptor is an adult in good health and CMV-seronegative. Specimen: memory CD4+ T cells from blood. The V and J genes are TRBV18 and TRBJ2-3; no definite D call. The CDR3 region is CASSHDRKGDTQYF. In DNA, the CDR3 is TGTGCCAGCTCTCACGACCGAAAGGGAGATACGCAGTATTTT.